A selection of T cell receptor beta chains follows, all from one sample in a study of PD-1 blockade in classical Hodgkin lymphoma. Repertoires were generated with immunoSEQ multiplex PCR, while TCRdb's copy carries only in-frame clones and drops some. Of just under 20,000 clones in the sample, approximately 83% were seen once. The sample was CD4+ T cells from blood. Every receptor here comes from a human donor with classical Hodgkin lymphoma. Both conserved end residues are part of each CDR3. Each record gives: J gene, D gene, V gene, clone size, CDR3 DNA, CDR3 protein. The D gene is left open where the match is weak. Clone size, where shown, is once, few, many, or a class for clones that have expanded.

j_call: TRBJ2-5
d_call: -
v_call: TRBV28
clone_size: -
cdr3_nt: TGTGCCAGCAGTTTTGCAGCAAACTACCAAGAGACCCAGTACTTC
cdr3_aa: CASSFAANYQETQYF

j_call: TRBJ2-7
d_call: TRBD2
v_call: TRBV29-1
clone_size: -
cdr3_nt: TGCAGCGTTGGTAGCGGGCTGTACGAGCAGTACTTC
cdr3_aa: CSVGSGLYEQYF

j_call: TRBJ1-1
d_call: -
v_call: TRBV28
clone_size: -
cdr3_nt: TGTGCCAGCAGTTTACCGGGGGGGCAGGCTTTCTTT
cdr3_aa: CASSLPGGQAFF

j_call: TRBJ2-7
d_call: -
v_call: TRBV28
clone_size: -
cdr3_nt: TGTGCCAGCAGTTCCGACCGTAGCTGGGGGCTCTCCTACGAGCAGTACTTC
cdr3_aa: CASSSDRSWGLSYEQYF

j_call: TRBJ2-1
d_call: -
v_call: TRBV27
clone_size: -
cdr3_nt: TGTGCCAGCAGTTCCCCCGGGACTCGCAACAATGAGCAGTTCTTC
cdr3_aa: CASSSPGTRNNEQFF

j_call: TRBJ2-1
d_call: -
v_call: TRBV11-2
clone_size: -
cdr3_nt: TGTGCCAGCAGCTTAGTTACCGGTTGGGGGGAGTCCCGAAATGAGCAGTTCTTC
cdr3_aa: CASSLVTGWGESRNEQFF

j_call: TRBJ2-4
d_call: -
v_call: TRBV6-5
clone_size: -
cdr3_nt: TGTGCCAGCAGTTACTCTGCCGCTGTGGGAGTTCTTCAGTACTTC
cdr3_aa: CASSYSAAVGVLQYF

j_call: TRBJ1-4
d_call: -
v_call: TRBV27
clone_size: -
cdr3_nt: TGTGCCAGCAGCTCAACGGGACTCGCAACTAATGAAAAACTGTTTTTT
cdr3_aa: CASSSTGLATNEKLFF

j_call: TRBJ1-1
d_call: TRBD1
v_call: TRBV19
clone_size: -
cdr3_nt: TGTGCCAGTAGTGTACAAGGGGACAGGGTCGAAGCTTTCTTT
cdr3_aa: CASSVQGDRVEAFF

j_call: TRBJ1-1
d_call: TRBD1
v_call: TRBV5-1
clone_size: -
cdr3_nt: TGCGCCAGCAGCCTGATGACAGGGAGCACTGAAGCTTTCTTT
cdr3_aa: CASSLMTGSTEAFF

j_call: TRBJ2-1
d_call: -
v_call: TRBV2
clone_size: -
cdr3_nt: TGTGCCAGCAGGACAAACGAGCAGTTCTTC
cdr3_aa: CASRTNEQFF

j_call: TRBJ2-3
d_call: -
v_call: TRBV11-2
clone_size: -
cdr3_nt: TGTGCCAGCAGCCCGAGCGGGCCGAGCACAGATACGCAGTATTTT
cdr3_aa: CASSPSGPSTDTQYF

j_call: TRBJ2-3
d_call: TRBD1
v_call: TRBV5-1
clone_size: -
cdr3_nt: TGCGCCAGTCTCCCCGAGGGGGCAGGGGTAGATACGCAGTATTTT
cdr3_aa: CASLPEGAGVDTQYF

j_call: TRBJ1-2
d_call: -
v_call: TRBV6-5
clone_size: -
cdr3_nt: TGTGCCAGCAGTTACGGAGGATCGAACTATGGCTACACCTTC
cdr3_aa: CASSYGGSNYGYTF

j_call: TRBJ2-5
d_call: -
v_call: TRBV25-1
clone_size: -
cdr3_nt: TGTGCCACCCTATATGTGACCCAGTACTTC
cdr3_aa: CATLYVTQYF

j_call: TRBJ2-7
d_call: -
v_call: TRBV6-6
clone_size: once
cdr3_nt: TGTGCCAGCAGTTACTCCGGACAGTTTTCCGCCTACGAGCAGTACTTC
cdr3_aa: CASSYSGQFSAYEQYF

j_call: TRBJ1-5
d_call: -
v_call: TRBV5-1
clone_size: few
cdr3_nt: TGCGCCAGCAGCTTCCTGGGAGATAGCAATCAGCCCCAGCATTTT
cdr3_aa: CASSFLGDSNQPQHF

j_call: TRBJ2-1
d_call: -
v_call: TRBV28
clone_size: -
cdr3_nt: TGTGCCAGCAACTCCCGAGGGAATGAGCAGTTCTTC
cdr3_aa: CASNSRGNEQFF

j_call: TRBJ2-7
d_call: -
v_call: TRBV7-3
clone_size: -
cdr3_nt: TGTGCCAGCAGCCGCGGTCCAGGTTCTTTATCCTACGAGCAGTACTTC
cdr3_aa: CASSRGPGSLSYEQYF

j_call: TRBJ2-5
d_call: -
v_call: TRBV5-1
clone_size: -
cdr3_nt: TGCGCCAGCAGAGAGCATGTTAACAGAGAGACCCAGTACTTC
cdr3_aa: CASREHVNRETQYF

j_call: TRBJ2-5
d_call: -
v_call: TRBV19
clone_size: -
cdr3_nt: TGTGCCAGTAGTATAGACCGCGGCATGGAGACCCAGTACTTC
cdr3_aa: CASSIDRGMETQYF

j_call: TRBJ2-7
d_call: -
v_call: TRBV5-1
clone_size: -
cdr3_nt: TGCGCCAGCAGCTTGAGTGGTTTTTACTCCTACGAGCAGTACTTC
cdr3_aa: CASSLSGFYSYEQYF

j_call: TRBJ2-7
d_call: TRBD2
v_call: TRBV6-1
clone_size: -
cdr3_nt: TGTGCCAGCAGTGAACGTGGACTAGCGAAGCAGTACTTC
cdr3_aa: CASSERGLAKQYF

j_call: TRBJ2-7
d_call: -
v_call: TRBV19
clone_size: -
cdr3_nt: TGTGCCAGTAGTAACGGGGCTTACGAGCAGTACTTC
cdr3_aa: CASSNGAYEQYF

j_call: TRBJ2-3
d_call: TRBD2
v_call: TRBV18
clone_size: -
cdr3_nt: TGTGCCAGCTCCTTTAGCGGGAAGGCAGATACGCAGTATTTT
cdr3_aa: CASSFSGKADTQYF

j_call: TRBJ2-3
d_call: -
v_call: TRBV6-1
clone_size: -
cdr3_nt: TGTGCCAGCAGTGAATCTCGGGTGGCGACAGATACGCAGTATTTT
cdr3_aa: CASSESRVATDTQYF

j_call: TRBJ1-5
d_call: TRBD1
v_call: TRBV28
clone_size: -
cdr3_nt: TGTGCCAGCAGACCTACAGGGGGCGGGCAGCCCCAGCATTTT
cdr3_aa: CASRPTGGGQPQHF

j_call: TRBJ1-3
d_call: -
v_call: TRBV5-1
clone_size: few
cdr3_nt: TGCGCCAGCAGCTTGCAGGGTTTATCTGGAAACACCATATATTTT
cdr3_aa: CASSLQGLSGNTIYF

j_call: TRBJ2-2
d_call: TRBD2
v_call: TRBV15
clone_size: -
cdr3_nt: TGTGCCACCGAAAGTCGCGGGAGGGTCGGGAACACCGGGGAGCTGTTTTTT
cdr3_aa: CATESRGRVGNTGELFF

j_call: TRBJ2-3
d_call: -
v_call: TRBV5-4
clone_size: -
cdr3_nt: TGTGCCAGCAGCTTGAGCGTCTTGGATACGCAGTATTTT
cdr3_aa: CASSLSVLDTQYF

j_call: TRBJ1-4
d_call: -
v_call: TRBV5-6
clone_size: -
cdr3_nt: TGTGCCAGCAGCTTCGCGGGGGGAAAACTGTTTTTT
cdr3_aa: CASSFAGGKLFF

j_call: TRBJ1-5
d_call: -
v_call: TRBV28
clone_size: -
cdr3_nt: TGTGCCAGCCACCTGGAGGGTTTGAGCAATCAGCCCCAGCATTTT
cdr3_aa: CASHLEGLSNQPQHF

j_call: TRBJ1-5
d_call: -
v_call: TRBV19
clone_size: few
cdr3_nt: TGTGCCGAAGGGGCAGGCGATGTCAATCAGCCCCAGCATTTT
cdr3_aa: CAEGAGDVNQPQHF

j_call: TRBJ1-4
d_call: -
v_call: TRBV5-1
clone_size: few
cdr3_nt: TGCGCCAGCACCCCCGGGACATTCGAGGAAAAACTGTTTTTT
cdr3_aa: CASTPGTFEEKLFF

j_call: TRBJ1-2
d_call: -
v_call: TRBV11-2
clone_size: -
cdr3_nt: TGTGCCAGCAGCTCGCCCCGGGGGGCTAACTATGGCTACACCTTC
cdr3_aa: CASSSPRGANYGYTF

j_call: TRBJ1-5
d_call: TRBD1
v_call: TRBV9
clone_size: -
cdr3_nt: TGTGCCAGCAGCGTCGGGACAGGGGACCCCCAGCCCCAGCATTTT
cdr3_aa: CASSVGTGDPQPQHF

j_call: TRBJ1-1
d_call: -
v_call: TRBV19
clone_size: -
cdr3_nt: TGTGCCAGTAGAGGGGGTCAGGCGAACACTGAAGCTTTCTTT
cdr3_aa: CASRGGQANTEAFF

j_call: TRBJ2-6
d_call: -
v_call: TRBV25-1
clone_size: -
cdr3_nt: TGTGCCAGCCGAGGGTCTGGGGCCAACGTCCTGACTTTC
cdr3_aa: CASRGSGANVLTF

j_call: TRBJ1-1
d_call: -
v_call: TRBV5-5
clone_size: -
cdr3_nt: TGTGCCAGCAGCTTGTGGGGGCCGAACACTGAAGCTTTCTTT
cdr3_aa: CASSLWGPNTEAFF

j_call: TRBJ2-1
d_call: TRBD1
v_call: TRBV18
clone_size: -
cdr3_nt: TGTGCCAGCTCTCCCATGGGACAGGACAATGAGCAGTTCTTC
cdr3_aa: CASSPMGQDNEQFF

j_call: TRBJ2-4
d_call: TRBD2
v_call: TRBV7-8
clone_size: -
cdr3_nt: TGTGCCAGCAGCGAAAGACTAGCGGGAGGGGGGGGCCCCCAGTACTTC
cdr3_aa: CASSERLAGGGGPQYF

j_call: TRBJ1-1
d_call: -
v_call: TRBV20-1
clone_size: few
cdr3_nt: TGCAGTGCCGCAGGGAACACTGAAGCTTTCTTT
cdr3_aa: CSAAGNTEAFF